This TCR beta chain was identified during a study of PD-1 blockade in classical Hodgkin lymphoma. A remark on this clone: Its specificity is unknown.

Only in-frame clones appear in the TCRdb table, and some are missing; sequencing was by immunoSEQ multiplex PCR. This table has about 9,600 clones, 80% to 95% appearing once. Every patient was affected by relapse after autologous stem cell transplantation, while exposure to brentuximab vedotin was not uniform. Whole-study results and caveats: Diversity in CD4+ TCRs, unlike that measured in CD8+ TCRs, had risen significantly by C4D1. The authors have not defined what causes the repertoire differences, possibly disease activity or prior therapy. Newly diagnosed patients and complete responders had comparable diversity at baseline. In newly diagnosed patients, baseline TCR diversity was reportedly below that of healthy donors.

The receptor was derived from a human donor with classical Hodgkin lymphoma. Here the sequenced sample was peripheral blood mononuclear cells (PBMCs), taken at baseline.

CDR3 in amino acids: CASRQGWDNEQFF. In DNA, the CDR3 is TGTGCCAGCAGGCAGGGGTGGGACAATGAGCAGTTCTTC. J is TRBJ2-1 and V is TRBV6-5, with a tentative D call TRBD1 (6 bases). This CDR3 contains 13 residues. The V gene's germline CDR1 is MNHEY and CDR2 SVGAGI. The germline V and J ends were trimmed by 6 bases and 5 bases, with 11 bases remaining between them.